This T cell receptor beta chain was profiled in a study of CD4 T cells in relation to SARS-CoV-2 and coronaviruses. Across the whole study: The restricting HLA molecule for shared crossreactive spike epitopes was mapped.

The sample holds one count of this clone. Its specificity is not known. V was trimmed by 3 bases and J by 8 bases, leaving 17 bases between them. The CDR3 runs to 15 residues. Germline V gives CDR1 DFQATT, CDR2 SNEGSKA (reference sequence). The data were produced by immunoSEQ multiplex PCR, yet TCRdb's version contains in-frame clones alone and is incomplete. This sample has around 62,000 clones, with 94% found just once. Before the COVID-19 pandemic, during about 2011-2019, CD4+ T cells were taken from unexposed donors. Cryopreserved PBMCs were CD4-enriched, then split into naive and memory cells. Study-wide results and limits: Culture-expanded clones reflect memory recall rather than primary priming during culture. Compared with monoreactive clones, crossreactive clones showed significantly weaker SARS-CoV-2 expansion.

The gene calls are TRBV20-1 and TRBJ1-6; D unclear. The sample consisted of naive CD4+ T cells from PBMCs. As to subset: naive CD4+ T cells isolated by negative enrichment. The source is a human donor in good health. The CDR3 region has the DNA TGCAGTGCTAGTTTTAGTAGTTTGGTCGATTCACCCCTCCACTTT. Translating gives CSASFSSLVDSPLHF.